This T cell receptor (beta chain) is from a study of blood T cell repertoires in COVID-19. TCRdb's copy holds only in-frame clones and misses some; the assay was immunoSEQ multiplex PCR. The data show roughly 180,000 clones, approximately 85% seen once. As to this clone: Its ends do not fully match the called genes, so a read error is possible.

The germline gives CDR1 SEHNR, CDR2 FQNEAQ (reference sequence). The CDR3 extends over 10 amino acids. The chain has TRBV7-9 and TRBJ1-2; maybe TRBD1 (5 bases). The source material was peripheral blood. The TCR was taken from a man older than 75 with COVID-19, enrolled during active disease. This chain's CDR3 is CASSSDSLSF. The CDR3, as DNA: TGTGCCAGCAGCTCAGACAGTCTTTCCTTC.